The TCR beta chain described here comes from a study of cytomegalovirus exposure and HLA in healthy donors. Broader study findings: When analyzed later, a missense DCLRE1C variant was found to be linked to TCR beta V- and J-gene trimming. Cytomegalovirus status was reportedly diagnosed by the classifier with high specificity and sensitivity.

13 Jbeta primers and 60 Vbeta primers were used for the PCR. Method: immunoSEQ multiplex PCR; TCRdb's copy keeps in-frame clones and lacks some. Seen here are fewer than 120,000 clones, more than 70% observed once, and the top ten hold roughly 2.9%. Healthy bone marrow donors formed the donor group. CDR1 and CDR2 from the germline V gene are SGHTA and FQGNSA. The CDR3 contains 14 residues. J lost 7 bases, V lost 8 bases, and 14 bases had no gene match. To note about this clone: The antigen is unknown.

Sequencing was performed on PBMCs. This rearrangement joins TRBV7-2 to TRBJ2-7; 7 positions match TRBD1. This receptor was identified in a woman in her sixties or seventies in good health and CMV-seropositive. CDR3 sequence: CASSLGQAIGEQYF. DNA for the CDR3: TGTGCCAGCTCGCTCGGACAGGCAATCGGTGAGCAGTACTTC.